The T cell receptor (beta chain) under discussion was sequenced for a study of cytomegalovirus exposure and HLA in healthy donors. Regarding the study as a whole: In a later analysis, specific HLA alleles were associated with under 20,000 TCR beta sequences at a 0.05 false discovery rate.

Concerning this clone itself: The antigen is unknown.

Primers included in the PCR were 60 Vbeta and 13 Jbeta primers. Profiling relied on immunoSEQ multiplex PCR, and the TCRdb table lists in-frame clones only, not all of them. The ten most abundant clones cover 6.5% to 8% of a sample with 45,000 to 60,000 clones. V lost 1 base and J 0 bases, leaving 7 bases between the germline ends. Germline V CDR1 and CDR2: MGHRA, YSYEKL. The length of the CDR3 is 15 residues. V usage is TRBV4-1 and J usage is TRBJ2-1; maybe TRBD1 (5 bases). The receptor's source is a middle-aged woman in good health and CMV-seronegative. The sequencing input was PBMCs. As DNA, the CDR3 is TGCGCCAGCAGCCAAGGTAGGGGCTCCTACAATGAGCAGTTCTTC. Translating gives CASSQGRGSYNEQFF.